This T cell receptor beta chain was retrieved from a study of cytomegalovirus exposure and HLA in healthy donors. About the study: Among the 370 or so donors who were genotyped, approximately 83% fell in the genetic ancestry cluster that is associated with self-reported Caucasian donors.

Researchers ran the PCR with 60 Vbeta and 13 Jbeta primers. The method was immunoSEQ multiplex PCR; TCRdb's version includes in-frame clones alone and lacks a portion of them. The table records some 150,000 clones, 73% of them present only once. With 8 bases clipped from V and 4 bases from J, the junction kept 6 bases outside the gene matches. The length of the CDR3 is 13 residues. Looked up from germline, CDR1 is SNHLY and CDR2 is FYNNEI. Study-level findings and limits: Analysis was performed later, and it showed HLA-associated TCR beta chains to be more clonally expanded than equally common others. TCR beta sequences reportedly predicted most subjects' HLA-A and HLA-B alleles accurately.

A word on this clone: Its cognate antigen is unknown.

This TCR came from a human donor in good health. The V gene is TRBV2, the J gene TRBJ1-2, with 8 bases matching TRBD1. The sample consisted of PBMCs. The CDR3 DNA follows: TGTGCCAGCCTGGCAGGGGGCCTCTATGGCTACACCTTC. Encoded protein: CASLAGGLYGYTF.